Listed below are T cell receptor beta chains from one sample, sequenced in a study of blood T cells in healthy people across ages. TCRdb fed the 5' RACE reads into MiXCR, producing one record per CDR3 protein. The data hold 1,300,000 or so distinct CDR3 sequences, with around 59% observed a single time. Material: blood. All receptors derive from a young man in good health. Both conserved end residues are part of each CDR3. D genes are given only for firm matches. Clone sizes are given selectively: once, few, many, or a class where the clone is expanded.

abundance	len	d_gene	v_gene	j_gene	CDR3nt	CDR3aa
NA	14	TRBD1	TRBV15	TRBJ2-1	TGTGCCACCATCATGACAGGGGGCATCGATGAGCAGTTCTTC	CATIMTGGIDEQFF
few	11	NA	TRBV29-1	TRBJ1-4	TGCAGCGTTGATGACAGTTCGAAACTGTTTTTT	CSVDDSSKLFF
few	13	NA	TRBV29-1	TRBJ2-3	TGCAGCGTTTTACAGGCCAACACAGATACGCAGTATTTT	CSVLQANTDTQYF
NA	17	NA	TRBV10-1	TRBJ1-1	TGCGCCAGCAGTACCTCCTCGGACCCCCAGCTGAACACTGAAGCTTTCTTT	CASSTSSDPQLNTEAFF
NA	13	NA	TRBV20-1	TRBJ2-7	TGCAGTGCTAGTTTTAGGGGCACCTACGAGCAGTACTTC	CSASFRGTYEQYF
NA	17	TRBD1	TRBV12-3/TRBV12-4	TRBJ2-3	TGTGCCAGCAGCCCCAAGTGGACAGGGGGGTGGTCAGATACGCAGTATTTT	CASSPKWTGGWSDTQYF
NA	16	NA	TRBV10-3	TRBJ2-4	TGTGCCATCAGTGAAAGTGGGGGACTAGCCAAAAACATTCAGTACTTC	CAISESGGLAKNIQYF
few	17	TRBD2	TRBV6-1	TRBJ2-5	TGTGCCAGCAGTGAAGCGATCACGACTAGCTTCCAAGAGACCCAGTACTTC	CASSEAITTSFQETQYF
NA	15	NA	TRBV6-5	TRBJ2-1	TGTGCCAGCAGCCCAGAGACAGACTACTACAATGAGCAGTTCTTC	CASSPETDYYNEQFF
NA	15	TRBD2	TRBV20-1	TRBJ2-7	TGCAGTGCTTTATTTACCGGGACTAGCCAAACCTCCTGGTACTTC	CSALFTGTSQTSWYF
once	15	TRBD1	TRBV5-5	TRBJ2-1	TGTGCCAGCAGCCCCACAGGGGGCTCATGGAATGAGCAGTTCTTC	CASSPTGGSWNEQFF
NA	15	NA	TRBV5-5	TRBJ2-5	TGTGCCAGCAGCTCTCGTCGGGGTCGGGAAGAGACCCAGTACTTC	CASSSRRGREETQYF
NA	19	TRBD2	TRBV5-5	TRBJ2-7	TGTGCCAGCAGCTCGCTTTTGGGACTAGCGGCTAGGTTCTCCTACGAGCAGTACTTC	CASSSLLGLAARFSYEQYF
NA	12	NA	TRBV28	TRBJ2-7	TGTGCCAGCAGTCCCATGACTGACGAGCAGTACTTC	CASSPMTDEQYF
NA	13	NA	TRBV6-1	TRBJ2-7	TGTGCCAGCAGTCCCGGGAAAAACTACGAGCAGTACTTC	CASSPGKNYEQYF
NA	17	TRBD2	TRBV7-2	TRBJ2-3	TGTGCCAGCAGCTTGGGAATTAGCGGGGGGGCGTCAGATACGCAGTATTTT	CASSLGISGGASDTQYF
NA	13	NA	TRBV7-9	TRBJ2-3	TGTGCCAGCAGCCCCGAGGAACGATATACGCAGTATTTT	CASSPEERYTQYF
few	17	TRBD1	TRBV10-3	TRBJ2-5	TGTGCCATCAGTGAGTCGAGTGGGACAGGAGTACAAGCGACCCAGTACTTC	CAISESSGTGVQATQYF
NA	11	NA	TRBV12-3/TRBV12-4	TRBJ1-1	TGTGCCAGCAGTTCGAACACTGAAGTTTTCTTT	CASSSNTEVFF
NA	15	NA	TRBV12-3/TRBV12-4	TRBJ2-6	TGTGCCAGCAGTTCCTCAGGGGTTGGGGCCAACGTCCTGACTTTC	CASSSSGVGANVLTF
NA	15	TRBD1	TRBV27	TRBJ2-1	TGTGCCAGCAGTTTACCACAGGGGGCCTACAATGAGCAGTTCTTC	CASSLPQGAYNEQFF
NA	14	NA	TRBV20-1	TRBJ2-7	TGCAGTGCGGCTCCGGGACTGAACTACAATGAGCAGTACTTC	CSAAPGLNYNEQYF
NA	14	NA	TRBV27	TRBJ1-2	TGTGCCAGCAGGCCGGGCCCCACTCCCTATGGCTACACCTTC	CASRPGPTPYGYTF
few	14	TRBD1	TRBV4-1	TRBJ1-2	TGCGCCAGCAGTCGGACAGGGACCAACTATGGCTACACCTTC	CASSRTGTNYGYTF
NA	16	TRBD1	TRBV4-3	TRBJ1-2	TGCGCCAGCAGCCAAGAAAAGACAGGGGTCTGGTATGGCTACACCTTC	CASSQEKTGVWYGYTF
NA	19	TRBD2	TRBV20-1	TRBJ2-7	TGCAGTGCTAGATACCCGGGACTAGCGGGACCCACTACCGCCTACGAGCAGTACTTC	CSARYPGLAGPTTAYEQYF
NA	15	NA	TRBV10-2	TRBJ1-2	TGCGCCAGCAGTGAGTCGTGGGACCCGGTTGATGGCTACACCTTC	CASSESWDPVDGYTF
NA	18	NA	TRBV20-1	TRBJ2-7	TGCAGTGCTAGATTTCGCGTTGACCGGGACGGTTACCACTACGAGCAGTACTTC	CSARFRVDRDGYHYEQYF
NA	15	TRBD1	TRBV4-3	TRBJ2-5	TGCGCCAGCAGCCAAACCAGGACAGGGACAGAGACCCAGTACTTC	CASSQTRTGTETQYF
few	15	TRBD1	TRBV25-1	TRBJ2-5	TGTGCCAGCACCCAACAGGGGGCGATATTAGAGACCCAGTACTTC	CASTQQGAILETQYF
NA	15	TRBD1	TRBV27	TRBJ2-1	TGTGCCAGCAGTTTACAGGGGGTCGCCTACAATGAGCAGTTCTTC	CASSLQGVAYNEQFF
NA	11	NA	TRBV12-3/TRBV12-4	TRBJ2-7	TGTGCCAGCAGTTCTCGGTCCGAGCAGTACTTC	CASSSRSEQYF
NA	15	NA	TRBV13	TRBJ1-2	TGTGCCAGCAGCTTATACGGCATTCCCTCGGATGGCTACACCTTC	CASSLYGIPSDGYTF
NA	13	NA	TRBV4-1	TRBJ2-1	TGCGCCAGCAGCCAAGATCCCCGGAATGAGCAGTTCTTC	CASSQDPRNEQFF
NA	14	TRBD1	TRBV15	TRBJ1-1	TGTGCCACCAGCAGAGATCTTTACAGGGGCTCGGCTTTCTTT	CATSRDLYRGSAFF
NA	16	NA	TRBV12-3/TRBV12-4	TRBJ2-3	TGTGCCAGCAGGAGGGCCGCGAAAGCCCGCGAAGATACGCAGTATTTT	CASRRAAKAREDTQYF
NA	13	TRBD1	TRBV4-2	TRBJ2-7	TGTGCCAGCAGCCAAAGGGGGCAAAACGAGCAGTACTTC	CASSQRGQNEQYF
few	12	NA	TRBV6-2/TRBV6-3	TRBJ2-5	TGTGCCAGCAGTTATAATAGGGAGACCCAGTACTTC	CASSYNRETQYF
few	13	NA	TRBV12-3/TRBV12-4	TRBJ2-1	TGTGCCAGCAGTCCAATGGGGCGCGATGAGCAGTTCTTC	CASSPMGRDEQFF
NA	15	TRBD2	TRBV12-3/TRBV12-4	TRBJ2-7	TGTGCCAGCAGTTTCGGCGGGAGGGCGACCTACGAGCAGTACTTC	CASSFGGRATYEQYF
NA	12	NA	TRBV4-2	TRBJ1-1	TGTGCCAGCAGCCTCGACGGGGGGCGGGCTTTCTTT	CASSLDGGRAFF
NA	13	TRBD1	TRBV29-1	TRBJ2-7	TGCAGCGTTGTGGGGGACAGGGCGAGGGAGCAGTACTTC	CSVVGDRAREQYF
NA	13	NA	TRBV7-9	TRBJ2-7	TGTGCCAGCAGCTTAGCGCGAGGTTTCGAGCAGTACTTC	CASSLARGFEQYF
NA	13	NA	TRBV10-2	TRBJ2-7	TGCGCCAGCTCTGGGGGGCTGGTTTACGAGCAGTACTTC	CASSGGLVYEQYF
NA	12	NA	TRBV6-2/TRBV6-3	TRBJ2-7	TGTGCCAGCAGTTCGGGCTTCTACGAGCAGTACTTC	CASSSGFYEQYF
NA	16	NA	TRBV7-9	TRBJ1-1	TGTGCCAGCAGCCTATCCACTGGGGTTACGGACACTGAAGCTTTCTTT	CASSLSTGVTDTEAFF
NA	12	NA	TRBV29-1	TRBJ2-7	TGCAGCGTTGGGCCTACTACGATCGAGCAGTACTTC	CSVGPTTIEQYF
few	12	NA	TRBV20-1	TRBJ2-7	TGCAGTGCTAGGAGTCGGGCTTACGAGCAGTACTTC	CSARSRAYEQYF
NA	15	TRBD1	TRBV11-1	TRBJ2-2	TGTGCCAGCAGCTTATATGGGACAGTCACCGGGGAGCTGTTTTTT	CASSLYGTVTGELFF
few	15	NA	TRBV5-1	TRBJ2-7	TGCGCCAGCAGCTTGGGGCAGGGATACTCCTACGAGCAGTACTTC	CASSLGQGYSYEQYF
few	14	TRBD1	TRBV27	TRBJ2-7	TGTGCCAGCAGTCCCGCGACAGGGTCATACGAGCAGTACTTC	CASSPATGSYEQYF
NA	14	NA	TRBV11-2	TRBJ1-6	TGTGCCAGCAGCTTAGGGCTCAGTCATTCACCCCTCCACTTT	CASSLGLSHSPLHF
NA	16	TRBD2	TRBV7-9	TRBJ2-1	TGTGCCAGCAGCTTAGAGGGGACTAGCCCCTACAATGAGCAGTTCTTC	CASSLEGTSPYNEQFF
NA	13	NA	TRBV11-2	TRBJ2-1	TGTGCCAGCAGCGGACCCGGGGACAATGAGCAGTTCTTC	CASSGPGDNEQFF
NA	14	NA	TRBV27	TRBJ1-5	TGTGCCAGCAGTTTGAGGGGGGCGCGTCAGCCCCAGCATTTT	CASSLRGARQPQHF
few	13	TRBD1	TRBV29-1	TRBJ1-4	TGCAGCGTCCTGACAGGGCCTAACGAAAAACTGTTTTTT	CSVLTGPNEKLFF
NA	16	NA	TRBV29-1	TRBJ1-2	TGCAGCGTTGCCGAGGGACCCAACCAATATGACTATGGCTACACCTTC	CSVAEGPNQYDYGYTF
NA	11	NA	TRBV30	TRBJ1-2	TGTGCCTGGAGTTCTATCTATGGCTACACCTTC	CAWSSIYGYTF
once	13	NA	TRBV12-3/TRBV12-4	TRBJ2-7	TGTGCCAGCAGTCCGCCCCAGGGGATCGAGCAGTACTTC	CASSPPQGIEQYF